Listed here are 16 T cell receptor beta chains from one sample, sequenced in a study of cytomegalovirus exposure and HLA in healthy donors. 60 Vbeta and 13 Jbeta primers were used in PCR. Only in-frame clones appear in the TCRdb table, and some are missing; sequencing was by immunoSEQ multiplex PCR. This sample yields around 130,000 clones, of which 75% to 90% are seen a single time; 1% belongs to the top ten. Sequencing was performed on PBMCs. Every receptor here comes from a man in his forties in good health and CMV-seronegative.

The CDR3 reads CASSQEASASDTQYF. CDR3 nucleotide sequence: TGTGCCAGCAGCCAAGAGGCTAGCGCGTCAGATACGCAGTATTTT. The V call is TRBV4-2, the J call TRBJ2-3, with D perhaps matching TRBD2 (6 bases). The CDR3 has 15 residues. The V gene's germline CDR1 is LGHNA and CDR2 YNFKEQ. The germline V and J ends were trimmed by 0 bases and 4 bases, with 11 bases remaining between them.

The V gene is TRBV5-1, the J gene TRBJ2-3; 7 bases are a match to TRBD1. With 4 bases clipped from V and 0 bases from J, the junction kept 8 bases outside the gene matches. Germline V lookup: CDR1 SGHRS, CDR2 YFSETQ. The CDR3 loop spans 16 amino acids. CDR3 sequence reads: CASSTGQAASTDTQYF. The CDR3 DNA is TGCGCCAGCAGCACCGGACAGGCCGCTAGCACAGATACGCAGTATTTT.

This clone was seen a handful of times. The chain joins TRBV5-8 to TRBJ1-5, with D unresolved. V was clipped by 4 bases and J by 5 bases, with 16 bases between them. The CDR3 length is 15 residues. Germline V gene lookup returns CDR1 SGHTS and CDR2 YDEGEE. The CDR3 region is CASSPLRGGDQPQHF. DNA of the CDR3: TGTGCCAGCAGCCCCCTACGGGGAGGAGATCAGCCCCAGCATTTT.

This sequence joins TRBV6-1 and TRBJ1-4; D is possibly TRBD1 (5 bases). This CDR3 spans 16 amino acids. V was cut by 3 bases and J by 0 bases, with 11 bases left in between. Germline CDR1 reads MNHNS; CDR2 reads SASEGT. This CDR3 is CASSERQQTTNEKLFF. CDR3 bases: TGTGCCAGCAGTGAGAGACAGCAAACAACTAATGAAAAACTGTTTTTT.

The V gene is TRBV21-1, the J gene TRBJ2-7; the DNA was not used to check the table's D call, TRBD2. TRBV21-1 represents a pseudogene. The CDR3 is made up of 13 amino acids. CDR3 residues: CASSSSGCYEQYF. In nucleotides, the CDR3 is TGTGCCAGCAGCAGTAGCGGCTGCTACGAGCAGTACTTC.

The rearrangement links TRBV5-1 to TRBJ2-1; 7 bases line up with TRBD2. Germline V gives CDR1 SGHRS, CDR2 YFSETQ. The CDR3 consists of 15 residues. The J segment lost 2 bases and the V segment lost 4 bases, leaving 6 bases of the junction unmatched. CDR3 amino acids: CASSPSSGTYNEQFF. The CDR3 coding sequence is TGCGCCAGCAGCCCTTCTAGCGGAACCTACAATGAGCAGTTCTTC.

The chain's CDR3 is CASKWGGISNQPQHF. The CDR3 DNA follows: TGTGCCAGCAAGTGGGGGGGCATTAGCAATCAGCCCCAGCATTTT. This rearrangement joins TRBV6-1 to TRBJ1-5; a weak D match, TRBD1 (6 bases). This CDR3 region has 15 residues. The V end lost 7 bases, the J end lost 0 bases, and 13 bases lay between the germline ends. Germline-derived CDR1 and CDR2 are MNHNS and SASEGT.

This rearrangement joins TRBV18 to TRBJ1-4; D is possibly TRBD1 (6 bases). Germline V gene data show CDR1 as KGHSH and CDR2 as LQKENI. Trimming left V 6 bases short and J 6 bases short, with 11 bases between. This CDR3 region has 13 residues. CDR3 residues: CASSGQLDEKLFF. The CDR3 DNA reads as TGTGCCAGCTCTGGACAGCTCGATGAAAAACTGTTTTTT.

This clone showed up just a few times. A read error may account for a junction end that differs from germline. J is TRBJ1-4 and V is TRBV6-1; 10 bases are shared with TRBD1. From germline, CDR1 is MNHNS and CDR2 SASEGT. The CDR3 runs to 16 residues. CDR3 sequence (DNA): TGTGCCAGCAGTGAGCCAGCGGGACAGGGGAATGTAAAACTGTTTTTT. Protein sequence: CASSEPAGQGNVKLFF.

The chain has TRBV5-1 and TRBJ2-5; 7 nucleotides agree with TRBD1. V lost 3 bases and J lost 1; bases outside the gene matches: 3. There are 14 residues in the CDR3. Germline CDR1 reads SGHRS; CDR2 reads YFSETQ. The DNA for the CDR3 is TGCGCCAGCAGCTCGGGACAGCCCCAAGAGACCCAGTACTTC. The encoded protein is CASSSGQPQETQYF. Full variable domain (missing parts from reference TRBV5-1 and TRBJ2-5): KAGVTQTPRYLIKTRGQQVTLSCSPISGHRSVSWYQQTPGQGLQFLFEYFSETQRNKGNFPGRFSGRQFSNSRSEMNVSTLELGDSALYLCASSSGQPQETQYFGPGTRLLVL.

CDR3: CASSPYAAGAYNEQFF. The CDR3, as DNA: TGTGCCAGCAGCCCCTATGCAGCGGGGGCCTACAATGAGCAGTTCTTC. This sequence joins TRBV5-4 and TRBJ2-1; the match to TRBD2 covers 8 bases. Germline lookup yields CDR1 SGHNT and CDR2 YYREEE (reference sequence). The CDR3 loop spans 16 amino acids. Unmatched junction bases numbered 8, after V lost 4 bases and J lost 2 bases.

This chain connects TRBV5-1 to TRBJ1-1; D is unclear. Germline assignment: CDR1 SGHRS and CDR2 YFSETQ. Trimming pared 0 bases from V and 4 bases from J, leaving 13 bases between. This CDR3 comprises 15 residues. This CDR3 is CASSLDGGLGTEAFF. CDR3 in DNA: TGCGCCAGCAGCTTGGATGGAGGGTTGGGCACTGAAGCTTTCTTT. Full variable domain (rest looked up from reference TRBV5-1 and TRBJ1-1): KAGVTQTPRYLIKTRGQQVTLSCSPISGHRSVSWYQQTPGQGLQFLFEYFSETQRNKGNFPGRFSGRQFSNSRSEMNVSTLELGDSALYLCASSLDGGLGTEAFFGQGTRLTVV.

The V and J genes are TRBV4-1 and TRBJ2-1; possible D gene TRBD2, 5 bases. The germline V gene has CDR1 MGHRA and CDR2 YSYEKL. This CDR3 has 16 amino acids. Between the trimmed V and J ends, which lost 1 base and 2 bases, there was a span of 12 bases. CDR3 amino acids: CASSQVLQTTYNEQFF. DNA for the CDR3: TGCGCCAGCAGCCAAGTGTTACAGACTACCTACAATGAGCAGTTCTTC.

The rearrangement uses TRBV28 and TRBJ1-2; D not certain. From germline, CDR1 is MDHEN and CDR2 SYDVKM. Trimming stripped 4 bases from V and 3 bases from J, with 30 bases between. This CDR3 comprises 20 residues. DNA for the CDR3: TGTGCCAGCAGTTCCACCCAGCCACCCCCGCGGGGTACCGTCCACTATGGCTACACCTTC. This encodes CASSSTQPPPRGTVHYGYTF.

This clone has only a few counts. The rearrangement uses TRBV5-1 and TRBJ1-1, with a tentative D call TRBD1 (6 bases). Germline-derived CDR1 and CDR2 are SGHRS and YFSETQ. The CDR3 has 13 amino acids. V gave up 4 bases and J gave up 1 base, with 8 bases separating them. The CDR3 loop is CASSVRGNTEAFF. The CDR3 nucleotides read TGCGCCAGCAGCGTCAGGGGGAACACTGAAGCTTTCTTT. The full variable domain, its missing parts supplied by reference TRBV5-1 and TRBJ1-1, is KAGVTQTPRYLIKTRGQQVTLSCSPISGHRSVSWYQQTPGQGLQFLFEYFSETQRNKGNFPGRFSGRQFSNSRSEMNVSTLELGDSALYLCASSVRGNTEAFFGQGTRLTVV.

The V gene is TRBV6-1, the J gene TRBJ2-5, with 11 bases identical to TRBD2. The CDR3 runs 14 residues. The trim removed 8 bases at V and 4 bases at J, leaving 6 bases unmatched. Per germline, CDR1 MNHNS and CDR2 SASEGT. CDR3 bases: TGTGCCAGCCATAGCGGGGGGGCCCGAGAGACCCAGTACTTC. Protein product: CASHSGGARETQYF.